The 10 T cell receptor beta chains reported below all come from one sample, sequenced in a study of read filtering for tumor transcriptome and immune sequencing. From about 0.4 ug of RNA, a library with molecular barcoded alpha/delta and beta/gamma adaptors was made. Each CDR3 protein gets one entry after TCRdb re-called the reads with MiXCR. The sample records around 50,000 distinct CDR3 sequences, 20% to 25% being singletons. Material for sequencing was a population of CD138-negative cells sorted from bone marrow. These receptors were collected from a donor over 35 with multiple myeloma.

This rearrangement joins TRBV5-1 to TRBJ2-5; TRBD1 aligns across 7 bases. This CDR3 contains 13 residues. Germline assignment: CDR1 SGHRS and CDR2 YFSETQ. The trim removed 5 bases at V and 4 bases at J, leaving 5 bases unmatched. This CDR3 is CASRPRTGETQYF. Written as DNA, the CDR3 is TGCGCCAGCAGACCCCGGACAGGAGAGACCCAGTACTTC.

This clonotype was seen at least ten times. The CDR3: CASSLDRVNEQFF. The CDR3 DNA reads as TGCGCCAGCAGCCTGGACAGGGTTAATGAGCAGTTCTTC. This chain connects TRBV5-1 to TRBJ2-1; 8 positions match TRBD1. The CDR3 consists of 13 residues. V shed 4 bases, J shed 7 bases, and the junction held 4 bases outside the gene matches. Germline loops: CDR1 SGHRS, CDR2 YFSETQ.

This clonotype was found many times. The chain couples TRBV7-9 to TRBJ1-5; possible D gene TRBD1, 6 bases. There are 16 residues in the CDR3. Germline V lookup: CDR1 SEHNR, CDR2 FQNEAQ (reference sequence). V was cut by 5 bases and J by 4 bases, with 18 bases left in between. CDR3 sequence reads: CASSPIEGGLNQPQHF. The CDR3 bases are TGTGCCAGCAGCCCGATTGAGGGGGGGCTGAATCAGCCCCAGCATTTT.

As for this clonotype: A much larger clone differs from this one at a single base, so this may be a read error. The rearrangement uses TRBV11-2 and TRBJ2-1; TRBD1 agrees at 7 bases. Unmatched junction bases numbered 12, after V lost 8 bases and J lost 8 bases. This CDR3 has 14 amino acids. CDR1 and CDR2 from the germline V gene are SGHAT and FQNNGV. As DNA, the CDR3 is TGTGCCAGCGACCTACAGGGGTCCCACGATGAGCAGTTCTTC. Protein sequence: CASDLQGSHDEQFF.

About this clonotype itself: This may be a read error, as it is one base from a much larger clone. The chain has TRBV5-1 and TRBJ2-2; 8 nucleotides align to TRBD1. CDR1 and CDR2 (germline): SGHRS, YFSETQ. The CDR3 loop spans 13 amino acids. The CDR3 is CARSFDRGGELFF. The CDR3 coding sequence is TGCGCCCGCAGCTTCGACAGGGGTGGGGAGCTGTTTTTT.

This rearrangement joins TRBV20-1 to TRBJ1-1; tentative D call: TRBD1 (6 bases). Germline V gene lookup returns CDR1 DFQATT and CDR2 SNEGSKA (reference sequence). This CDR3 has 15 residues. Deletions cut 6 bases from V and 4 bases from J, with 21 bases between. The DNA of the CDR3 is TGCAGTGCGATCCCGGGACTGGGGGCGATCACTGAAGCTTTCTTT. Its protein is CSAIPGLGAITEAFF.

This clonotype was recorded many times. The chain is built from TRBV7-3 and TRBJ2-5; perhaps D is TRBD1 or TRBD2 (5 bases each). V lost 1 base and J lost 4, with 10 bases in between. Germline assignment: CDR1 SGHTA and CDR2 FQGTGA. The CDR3 sequence is 14 residues long. The CDR3 loop reads CASSLNGGGETQYF. The DNA for the CDR3 is TGTGCCAGCAGCTTAAATGGGGGTGGAGAGACCCAGTACTTC.

Notes on this clonotype: A read error may explain this, as a much larger clone is one base away. This chain links TRBV12-3 or TRBV12-4 with TRBJ2-5; D unresolved. The CDR3 is 13 residues long. The CDR3 here is CASGLLDSETQYF. DNA for the CDR3: TGTGCCAGCGGTTTGTTGGATTCGGAGACCCAGTACTTC.

This clonotype was counted between two and nine times. This chain joins TRBV5-1 and TRBJ2-7; D perhaps matches TRBD2 (5 bases). In germline, CDR1 is SGHRS, CDR2 YFSETQ. V lost 4 bases and J 6 bases, leaving 17 bases between the germline ends. CDR3 length equals 14 residues. Here the CDR3 DNA reads TGCGCCAGCAGCCCTACCAACGTACGGGGCGAGCAGTACTTC. This gives the protein CASSPTNVRGEQYF.

This clonotype showed up many times. The rearrangement links TRBV10-3 to TRBJ2-1; D remains unclear. This CDR3 contains 12 residues. Germline loops: CDR1 ENHRY, CDR2 SYGVKD. Trimming took 6 bases from V and 0 from J, leaving 3 bases between them. The CDR3 loop is CAIRSSYNEQFF. The CDR3 coding sequence is TGTGCCATCAGGAGCTCCTACAATGAGCAGTTCTTC.